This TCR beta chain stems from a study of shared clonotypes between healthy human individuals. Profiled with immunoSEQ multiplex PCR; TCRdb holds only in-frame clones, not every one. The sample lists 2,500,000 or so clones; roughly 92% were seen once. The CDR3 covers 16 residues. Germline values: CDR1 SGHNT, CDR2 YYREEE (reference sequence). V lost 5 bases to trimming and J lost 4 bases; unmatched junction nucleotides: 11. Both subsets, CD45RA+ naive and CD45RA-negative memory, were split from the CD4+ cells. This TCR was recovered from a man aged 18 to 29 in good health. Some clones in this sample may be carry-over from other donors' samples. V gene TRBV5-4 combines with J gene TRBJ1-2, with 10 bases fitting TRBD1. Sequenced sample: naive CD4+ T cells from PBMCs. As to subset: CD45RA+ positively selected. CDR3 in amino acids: CASRSITDRGVYGYTF. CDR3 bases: TGTGCCAGCAGGTCTATAACGGACAGGGGGGTCTATGGCTACACCTTC. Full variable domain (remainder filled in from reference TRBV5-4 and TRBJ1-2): ETGVTQSPTHLIKTRGQQVTLRCSSQSGHNTVSWYQQALGQGPQFIFQYYREEENGRGNFPPRFSGLQFPNYSSELNVNALELDDSALYLCASRSITDRGVYGYTFGSGTRLTVV.